This record looks at one T cell receptor (beta chain) sequence and its context. Its antigen is not identified. These data come from a study of shared clonotypes between healthy human individuals. Data came from immunoSEQ multiplex PCR; TCRdb stores just in-frame clones and leaves some out. The sample lists about 2.4 million clones, roughly 93% occurring once. The ends were cut back, 3 bases at V and 2 bases at J, with 17 bases in the middle. Germline V gives CDR1 SGHAT, CDR2 FQDESV (reference sequence). CDR3 length: 16 residues. General study results and limits: Naive CD4 clonotypes were shared across a handful of donors at about 5.3%.

The receptor was derived from a young man in good health. Some clones in this sample may be carry-over from other donors' samples. The material sequenced was naive CD4+ T cells from PBMCs. Sample subset: CD45RA+ positively selected. The J gene is TRBJ2-7, the V gene TRBV11-1; D is ambiguous. This chain's CDR3 is CASSLLTTEIPYEQYF. CDR3 DNA: TGTGCCAGCAGCTTGCTTACTACAGAAATACCCTACGAGCAGTACTTC. Based on the CDR3 plus reference TRBV11-1 and TRBJ2-7, the full variable domain is EAEVAQSPRYKITEKSQAVAFWCDPISGHATLYWYRQILGQGPELLVQFQDESVVDDSQLPKDRFSAERLKGVDSTLKIQPAELGDSAMYLCASSLLTTEIPYEQYFGPGTRLTVT.